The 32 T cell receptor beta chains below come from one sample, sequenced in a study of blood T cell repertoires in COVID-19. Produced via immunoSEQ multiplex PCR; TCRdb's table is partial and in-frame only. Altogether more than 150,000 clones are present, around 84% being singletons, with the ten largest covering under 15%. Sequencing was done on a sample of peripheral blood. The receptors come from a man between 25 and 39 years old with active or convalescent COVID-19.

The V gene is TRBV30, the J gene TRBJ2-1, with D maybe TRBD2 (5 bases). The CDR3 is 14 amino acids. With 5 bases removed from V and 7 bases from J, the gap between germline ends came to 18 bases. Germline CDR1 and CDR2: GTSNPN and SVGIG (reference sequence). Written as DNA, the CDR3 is TGTGCCTGGGAGGTGAGCGGCGTCCGGAATGAGCAGTTCTTC. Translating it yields CAWEVSGVRNEQFF.

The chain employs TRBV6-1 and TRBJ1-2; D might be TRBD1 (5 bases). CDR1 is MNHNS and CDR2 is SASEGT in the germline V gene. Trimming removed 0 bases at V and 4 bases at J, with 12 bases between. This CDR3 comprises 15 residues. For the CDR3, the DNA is TGTGCCAGCAGTGAAGCGGAATCAGGGCTCTATGGCTACACCTTC. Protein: CASSEAESGLYGYTF.

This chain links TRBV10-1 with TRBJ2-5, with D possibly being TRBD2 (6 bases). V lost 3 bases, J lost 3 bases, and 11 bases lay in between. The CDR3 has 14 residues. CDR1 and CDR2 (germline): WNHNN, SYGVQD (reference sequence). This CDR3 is CASSERGLEETQYF. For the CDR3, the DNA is TGCGCCAGCAGTGAACGGGGGTTAGAAGAGACCCAGTACTTC.

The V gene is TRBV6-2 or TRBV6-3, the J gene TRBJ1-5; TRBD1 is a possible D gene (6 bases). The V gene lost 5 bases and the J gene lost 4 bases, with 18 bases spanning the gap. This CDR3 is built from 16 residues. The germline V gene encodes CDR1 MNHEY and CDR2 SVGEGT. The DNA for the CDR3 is TGTGCCAGCAGTGCAACTACCCTCAGGGGTAATCAGCCCCAGCATTTT. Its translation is CASSATTLRGNQPQHF.

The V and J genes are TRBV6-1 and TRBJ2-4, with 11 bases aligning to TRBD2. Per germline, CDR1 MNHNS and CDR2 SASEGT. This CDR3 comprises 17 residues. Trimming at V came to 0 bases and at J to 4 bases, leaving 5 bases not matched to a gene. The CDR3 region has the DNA TGTGCCAGCAGTGAAGCCCTAGCGGGGGGTAATAAAAACATTCAGTACTTC. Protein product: CASSEALAGGNKNIQYF.

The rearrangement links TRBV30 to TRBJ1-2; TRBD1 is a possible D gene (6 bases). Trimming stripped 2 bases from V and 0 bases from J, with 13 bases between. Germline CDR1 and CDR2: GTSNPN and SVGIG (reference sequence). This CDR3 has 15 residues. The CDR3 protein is CAWSSDSPPNYGYTF. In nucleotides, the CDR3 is TGTGCCTGGAGTTCGGACAGTCCCCCTAACTATGGCTACACCTTC.

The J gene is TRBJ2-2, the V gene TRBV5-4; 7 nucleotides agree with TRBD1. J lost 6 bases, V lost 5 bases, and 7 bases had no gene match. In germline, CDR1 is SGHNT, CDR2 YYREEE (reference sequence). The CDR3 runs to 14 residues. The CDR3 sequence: CASSWDSGAGELFF. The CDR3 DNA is TGTGCCAGCAGTTGGGACAGTGGCGCCGGGGAGCTGTTTTTT.

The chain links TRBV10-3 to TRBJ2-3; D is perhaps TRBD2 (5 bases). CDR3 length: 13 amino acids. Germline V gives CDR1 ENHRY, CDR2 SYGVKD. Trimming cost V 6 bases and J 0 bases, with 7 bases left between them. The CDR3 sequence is CAISQRSTDTQYF. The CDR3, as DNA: TGTGCCATCAGCCAGCGGAGCACAGATACGCAGTATTTT.

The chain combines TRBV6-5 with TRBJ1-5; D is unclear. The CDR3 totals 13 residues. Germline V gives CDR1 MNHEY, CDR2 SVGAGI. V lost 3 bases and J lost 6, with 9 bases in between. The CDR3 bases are TGTGCCAGCAGTTATTGGCGGTTTCAGCCCCAGCATTTT. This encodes CASSYWRFQPQHF.

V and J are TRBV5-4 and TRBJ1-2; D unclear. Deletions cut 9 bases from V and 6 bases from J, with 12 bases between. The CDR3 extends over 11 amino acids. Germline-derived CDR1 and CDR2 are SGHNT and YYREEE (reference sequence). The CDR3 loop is CATQGGDGYTF. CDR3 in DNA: TGTGCCACACAAGGAGGAGATGGCTACACCTTC.

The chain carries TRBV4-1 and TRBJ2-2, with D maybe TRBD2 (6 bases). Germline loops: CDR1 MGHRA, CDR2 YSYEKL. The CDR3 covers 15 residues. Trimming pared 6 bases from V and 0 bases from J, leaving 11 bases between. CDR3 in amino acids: CASRAGRANTGELFF. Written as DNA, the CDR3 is TGCGCCAGCAGGGCGGGACGGGCGAACACCGGGGAGCTGTTTTTT.

CDR3 DNA sequence: TGTGCTAGTGGTTTGTTTCAGGGGTATGGTCAGCCCCAGCATTTT. It specifies CASGLFQGYGQPQHF. The chain recombines TRBV12-5 with TRBJ1-5, with a tentative D call TRBD1 (6 bases). This CDR3 is built from 15 residues. The germline V gene has CDR1 LGHNT and CDR2 FRNRAP. V was clipped by 2 bases and J by 6 bases, with 14 bases between them.

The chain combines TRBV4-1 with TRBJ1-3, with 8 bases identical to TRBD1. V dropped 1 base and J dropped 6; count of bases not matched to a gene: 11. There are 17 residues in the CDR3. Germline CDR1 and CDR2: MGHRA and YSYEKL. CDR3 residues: CASSQGRDRSGINTIYF. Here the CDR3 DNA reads TGCGCCAGCAGCCAAGGACGGGACAGGAGCGGCATAAACACCATATATTTT.

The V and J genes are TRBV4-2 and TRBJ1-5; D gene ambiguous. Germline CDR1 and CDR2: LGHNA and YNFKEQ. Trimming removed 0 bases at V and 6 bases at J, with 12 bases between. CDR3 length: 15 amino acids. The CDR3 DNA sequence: TGTGCCAGCAGCCAAGACTTGGCAGGCAGTCAGCCCCAGCATTTT. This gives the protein CASSQDLAGSQPQHF.

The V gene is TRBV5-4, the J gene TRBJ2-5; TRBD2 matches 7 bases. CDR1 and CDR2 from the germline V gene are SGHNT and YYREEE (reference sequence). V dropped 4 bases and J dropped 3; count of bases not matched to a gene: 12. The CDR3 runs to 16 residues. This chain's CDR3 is CASSPSLGGGKETQYF. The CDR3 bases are TGTGCCAGCAGCCCTTCCCTTGGCGGGGGAAAAGAGACCCAGTACTTC. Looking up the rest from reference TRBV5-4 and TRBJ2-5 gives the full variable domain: ETGVTQSPTHLIKTRGQQVTLRCSSQSGHNTVSWYQQALGQGPQFIFQYYREEENGRGNFPPRFSGLQFPNYSSELNVNALELDDSALYLCASSPSLGGGKETQYFGPGTRLLVL.

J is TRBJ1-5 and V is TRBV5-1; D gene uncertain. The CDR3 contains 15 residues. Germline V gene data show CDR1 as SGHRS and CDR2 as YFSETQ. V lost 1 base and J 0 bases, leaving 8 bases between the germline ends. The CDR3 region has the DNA TGCGCCAGCAGCTTGTCAGATTATAGCAATCAGCCCCAGCATTTT. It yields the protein CASSLSDYSNQPQHF.

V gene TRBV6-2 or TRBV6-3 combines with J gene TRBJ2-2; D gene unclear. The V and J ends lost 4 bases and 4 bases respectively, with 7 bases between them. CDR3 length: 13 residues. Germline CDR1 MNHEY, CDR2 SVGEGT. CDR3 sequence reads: CASSWSGTGELFF. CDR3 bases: TGTGCCAGCAGTTGGTCGGGCACCGGGGAGCTGTTTTTT.

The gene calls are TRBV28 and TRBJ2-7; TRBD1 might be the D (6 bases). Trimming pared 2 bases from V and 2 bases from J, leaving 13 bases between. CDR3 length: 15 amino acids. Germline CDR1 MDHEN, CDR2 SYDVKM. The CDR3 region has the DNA TGTGCCAGCAGTTTAGAACAGGGCGGTCCCTACGAGCAGTACGTC. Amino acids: CASSLEQGGPYEQYV.

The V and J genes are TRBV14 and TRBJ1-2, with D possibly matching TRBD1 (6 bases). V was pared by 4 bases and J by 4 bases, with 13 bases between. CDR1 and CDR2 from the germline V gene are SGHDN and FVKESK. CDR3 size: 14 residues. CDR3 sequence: CASSPRQESYGYTF. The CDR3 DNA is TGTGCCAGCAGCCCCAGACAGGAGAGCTATGGCTACACCTTC. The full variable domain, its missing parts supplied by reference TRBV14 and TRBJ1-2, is EAGVTQFPSHSVIEKGQTVTLRCDPISGHDNLYWYRRVMGKEIKFLLHFVKESKQDESGMPNNRFLAERTGGTYSTLKVQPAELEDSGVYFCASSPRQESYGYTFGSGTRLTVV.

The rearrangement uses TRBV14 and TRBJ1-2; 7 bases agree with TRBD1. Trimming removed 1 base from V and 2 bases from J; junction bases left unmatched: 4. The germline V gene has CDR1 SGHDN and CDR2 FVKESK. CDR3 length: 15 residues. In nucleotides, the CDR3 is TGTGCCAGCAGCCAAGGAGCCAGGGGGAACTATGGCTACACCTTC. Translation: CASSQGARGNYGYTF.

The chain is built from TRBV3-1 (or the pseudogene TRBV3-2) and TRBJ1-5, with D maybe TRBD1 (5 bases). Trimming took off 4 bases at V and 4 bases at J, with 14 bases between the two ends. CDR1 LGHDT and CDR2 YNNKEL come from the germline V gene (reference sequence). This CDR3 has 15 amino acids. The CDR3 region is CASSPYGGKNQPQHF. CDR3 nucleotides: TGTGCCAGCAGCCCGTACGGGGGTAAGAATCAGCCCCAGCATTTT.

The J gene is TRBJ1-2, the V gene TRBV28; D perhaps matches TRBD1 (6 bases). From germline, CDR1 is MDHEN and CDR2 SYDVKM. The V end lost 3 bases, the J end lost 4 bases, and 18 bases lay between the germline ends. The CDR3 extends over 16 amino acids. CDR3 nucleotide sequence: TGTGCCAGCAGTTTGTCCGGACTAGGGGGGGGCTATGGCTACACCTTC. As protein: CASSLSGLGGGYGYTF.

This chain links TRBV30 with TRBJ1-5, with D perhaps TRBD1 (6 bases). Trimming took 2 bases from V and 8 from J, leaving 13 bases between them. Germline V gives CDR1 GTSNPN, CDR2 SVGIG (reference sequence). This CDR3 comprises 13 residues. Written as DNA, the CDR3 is TGTGCCTGGAGTACAGGGTTGGATGAGCCCCAGCATTTT. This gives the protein CAWSTGLDEPQHF.

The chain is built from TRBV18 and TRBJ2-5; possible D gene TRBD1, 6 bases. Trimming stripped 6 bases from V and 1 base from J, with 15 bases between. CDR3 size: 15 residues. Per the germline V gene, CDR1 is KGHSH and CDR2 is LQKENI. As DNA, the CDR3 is TGTGCCAGCTCCCCCCGGGACATCCCCCAAGAGACCCAGTACTTC. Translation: CASSPRDIPQETQYF.

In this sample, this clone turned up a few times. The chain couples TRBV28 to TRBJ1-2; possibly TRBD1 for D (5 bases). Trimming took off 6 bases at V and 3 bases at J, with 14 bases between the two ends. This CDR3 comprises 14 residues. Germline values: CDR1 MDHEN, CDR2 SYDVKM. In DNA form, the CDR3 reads TGTGCCAGCAGCGTGGGGGGGGTTGACTATGGCTACACCTTC. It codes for CASSVGGVDYGYTF.

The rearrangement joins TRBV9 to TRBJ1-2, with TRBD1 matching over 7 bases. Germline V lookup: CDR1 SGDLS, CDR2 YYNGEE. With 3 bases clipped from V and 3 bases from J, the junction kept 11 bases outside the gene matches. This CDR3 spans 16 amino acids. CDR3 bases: TGTGCCAGCAGCGAGCCTGGGACAGATCGGGACTATGGCTACACCTTC. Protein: CASSEPGTDRDYGYTF.

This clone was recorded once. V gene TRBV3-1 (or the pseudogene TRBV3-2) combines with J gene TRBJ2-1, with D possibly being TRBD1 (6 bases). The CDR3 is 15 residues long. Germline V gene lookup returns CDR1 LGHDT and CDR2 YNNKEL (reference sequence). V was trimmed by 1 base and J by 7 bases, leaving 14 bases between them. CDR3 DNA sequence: TGTGCCAGCAGCCAAGTTTCACAGGGTCGGAATGAGCAGTTCTTC. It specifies CASSQVSQGRNEQFF.

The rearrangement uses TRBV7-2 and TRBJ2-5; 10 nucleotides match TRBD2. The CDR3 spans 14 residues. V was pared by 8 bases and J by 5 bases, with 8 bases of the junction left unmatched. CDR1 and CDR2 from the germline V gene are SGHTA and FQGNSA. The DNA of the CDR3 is TGTGCCAGCTCAAGAAATAGCGGGGGGGAGACCCAGTACTTC. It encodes CASSRNSGGETQYF.

Written as DNA, the CDR3 is TGTGCCAGCAGCTCCGGGACAGGGGTTTTTGCGAACACTGAAGCTTTCTTT. This encodes CASSSGTGVFANTEAFF. The J gene is TRBJ1-1, the V gene TRBV7-9; 10 bases line up with TRBD1. The germline CDR1 and CDR2 sequences are SEHNR and FQNEAQ (reference sequence). The J segment lost 1 base and the V segment lost 4 bases, leaving 9 bases of the junction unmatched. The CDR3 has 17 amino acids.

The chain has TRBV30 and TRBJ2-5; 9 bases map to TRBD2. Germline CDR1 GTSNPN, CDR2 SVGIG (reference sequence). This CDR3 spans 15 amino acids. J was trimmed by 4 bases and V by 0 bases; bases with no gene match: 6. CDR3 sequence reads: CAWSVPSGTPETQYF. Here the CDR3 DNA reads TGTGCCTGGAGTGTCCCTAGCGGGACACCAGAGACCCAGTACTTC.

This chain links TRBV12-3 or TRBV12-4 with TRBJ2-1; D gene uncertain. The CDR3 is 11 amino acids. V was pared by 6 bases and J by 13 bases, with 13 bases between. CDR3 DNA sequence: TGTGCCAGCAGCTTTCACTCTCCCCAGTTCTTC. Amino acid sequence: CASSFHSPQFF.

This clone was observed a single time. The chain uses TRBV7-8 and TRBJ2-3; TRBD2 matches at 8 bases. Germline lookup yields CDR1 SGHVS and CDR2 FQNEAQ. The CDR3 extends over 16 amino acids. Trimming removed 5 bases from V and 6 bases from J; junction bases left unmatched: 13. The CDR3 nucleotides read TGTGCCAGCAGCCCCACGGGGGGGAACCAAGGTGATACGCAGTATTTT. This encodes CASSPTGGNQGDTQYF.